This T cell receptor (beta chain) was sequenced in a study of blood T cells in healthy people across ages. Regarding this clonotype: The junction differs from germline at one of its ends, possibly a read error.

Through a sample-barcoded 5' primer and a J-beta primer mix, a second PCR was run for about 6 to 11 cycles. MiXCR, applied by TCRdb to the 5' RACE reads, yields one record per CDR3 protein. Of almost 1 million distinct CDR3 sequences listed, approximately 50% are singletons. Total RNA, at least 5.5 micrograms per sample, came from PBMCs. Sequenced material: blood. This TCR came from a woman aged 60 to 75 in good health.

The CDR3 here is CTSLWGIEAFF. The DNA of the CDR3 is TGTACCAGCCTCTGGGGTATTGAAGCTTTCTTT. This chain joins TRBV7-8 and TRBJ1-1, with D unresolved. The CDR3 spans 11 residues. The germline CDR1 and CDR2 sequences are SGHVS and FQNEAQ.